This T cell receptor (beta chain) was sequenced in a study of early T cells in non-severe SARS-CoV-2 infection. This clonotype has ten or more counts. V was pared by 3 bases and J by 5 bases, with 25 bases between. Looked up from germline, CDR1 is MNHEY and CDR2 is SMNVEV (reference sequence). The CDR3 totals 18 residues. TCRdb reprocessed the 5' RACE reads via MiXCR and lists one record per CDR3 protein. The sample has 26,000 or so distinct CDR3 sequences; around 5.5% are singletons. The clonotype originates from an adult who was a healthcare worker with PCR-confirmed SARS-CoV-2 infection or an uninfected control (not recorded which). V usage is TRBV27 and J usage is TRBJ1-1; D might be TRBD1 (5 bases). Sample: whole blood. The DNA for the CDR3 is TGTGCCAGCAGTTTCCAAAGATACCGGGAGCCTAAGGGGACTGAAGCTTTCTTT. Translation: CASSFQRYREPKGTEAFF.